The source of this T cell receptor beta chain is a study of yellow fever vaccine responses in identical twins. As to this clonotype: Antigen specificity is unknown.

MiXCR was run by TCRdb on the RT-PCR reads, yielding one entry per CDR3 protein. The data contain thousands of distinct CDR3 sequences, more than 70% of them seen just once; the ten biggest clones take up roughly 1.2%. Study observations and caveats: Vaccine T cell responses of twins reportedly seemed partly convergent and partly personalized.

The CDR3 is 13 residues long. V was pared by 5 bases and J by 6 bases, with 11 bases between. The TCR sequence derives from a woman aged 18-29 years who received the yellow fever vaccine. This sample comprised T cells from blood (PBMCs), unsorted or a sorted subset (not recorded which), obtained before or after yellow fever vaccination (not recorded which). The rearrangement links TRBV23-1 to TRBJ1-5, with unresolved D. TRBV23-1 is an ORF; its function is uncertain. The CDR3 DNA follows: TGCGCCAGCAGTTTCCAAGGCGGTCAGCCCCAGCATTTT. Protein sequence: CASSFQGGQPQHF.